This entry lists 24 T cell receptor beta chains sequenced from one sample in a study of T cell changes during pregnancy in multiple sclerosis. Sequencing was performed with immunoSEQ multiplex PCR; in TCRdb, only in-frame clones are kept and a portion is missing. The data contain about 38,000 clones, more than 85% of them singletons. Sequencing used CD8+ T cells from peripheral blood mononuclear cells, obtained after pregnancy. Source of these receptors: a female donor with multiple sclerosis, enrolled in a pregnancy study.

The V call is TRBV6-1, the J call TRBJ2-3; 8 bases line up with TRBD1. After removal of 3 bases from V and 2 bases from J, the junction contained 4 bases not matched to a gene. Germline V gives CDR1 MNHNS, CDR2 SASEGT. The CDR3 sequence is 15 residues long. The CDR3, as DNA: TGTGCCAGCAGTGAGGGGGACAGGTTCACAGATACGCAGTATTTT. It yields the protein CASSEGDRFTDTQYF.

V gene TRBV10-3 combines with J gene TRBJ2-7; D may be TRBD1 (5 bases). Germline V gene sequence: CDR1 ENHRY, CDR2 SYGVKD. The CDR3 is 14 amino acids. Trimming shortened V by 0 bases and J by 7 bases, and 13 bases separated the two germline ends. Here the CDR3 reads CAISESAGNWEQYF. The CDR3 region has the DNA TGTGCCATCAGTGAGTCGGCAGGGAATTGGGAGCAGTACTTC.

The V gene is TRBV5-1, the J gene TRBJ1-3, with D tentatively TRBD1 (6 bases). Germline V gene sequence: CDR1 SGHRS, CDR2 YFSETQ. Trimming removed 3 bases at V and 4 bases at J, with 14 bases between. CDR3 length equals 15 residues. CDR3 residues: CASSSRGARGNTIYF. For the CDR3, the DNA is TGCGCCAGCAGCTCTCGGGGGGCGCGAGGAAACACCATATATTTT.

The chain joins TRBV10-3 to TRBJ2-7, with D unclear. Germline CDR1 reads ENHRY; CDR2 reads SYGVKD. CDR3 length: 12 amino acids. The V end lost 0 bases, the J end lost 5 bases, and 5 bases lay between the germline ends. In DNA form, the CDR3 reads TGTGCCATCAGTGAGTCATTCGACGAGCAGTACTTC. This gives the protein CAISESFDEQYF.

The genes are TRBV6-5 and TRBJ1-1; D remains ambiguous. This CDR3 comprises 15 residues. CDR1 and CDR2 (germline): MNHEY, SVGAGI. V was shortened by 5 bases and J by 2 bases, with 15 bases between the two germline ends. The CDR3 DNA is TGTGCCAGCAGTCCCCTCCAGGTTCCAAACACTGAAGCTTTCTTT. It specifies CASSPLQVPNTEAFF.

The chain links TRBV27 to TRBJ1-2, with D perhaps matching TRBD1 (6 bases). This CDR3 has 13 amino acids. Germline V gene sequence: CDR1 MNHEY, CDR2 SMNVEV (reference sequence). V was clipped by 5 bases and J by 10 bases, with 17 bases between them. CDR3 in amino acids: CASSDGTPVDYTF. Here the CDR3 DNA reads TGTGCCAGCAGTGACGGGACACCGGTCGACTACACCTTC.

The V call is TRBV6-1, the J call TRBJ1-4; no definite D call. This CDR3 comprises 15 residues. Germline CDR1 reads MNHNS; CDR2 reads SASEGT. Trimming shortened V by 4 bases and J by 3 bases, and 12 bases separated the two germline ends. Written as DNA, the CDR3 is TGTGCCAGCAGTGCGCTTCAGGTCCCTAATGAAAAACTGTTTTTT. Its protein is CASSALQVPNEKLFF.

This clone is a singleton in its sample. The rearrangement links TRBV4-2 to TRBJ2-7; D not certain. Trimming stripped 0 bases from V and 5 bases from J, with 8 bases between. The CDR3 is made up of 13 amino acids. The germline CDR1 and CDR2 sequences are LGHNA and YNFKEQ. The CDR3 here is CASSQDLPHEQYF. The CDR3 nucleotides read TGTGCCAGCAGCCAAGATCTCCCTCACGAGCAGTACTTC.

Comments on this clone: The same CDR3 also results from other DNA sequences found in this sample. J is TRBJ2-1 and V is TRBV7-3; 7 bases align to TRBD2. J lost 3 bases, V lost 2 bases, and 1 base had no gene match. Germline V CDR1 and CDR2: SGHTA, FQGTGA. The CDR3 is 14 amino acids. The CDR3 bases are TGTGCCAGCAGCTTAGGGGGGGGCTACAATGAGCAGTTCTTC. Translated: CASSLGGGYNEQFF.

The chain is built from TRBV27 and TRBJ1-1, with TRBD1 matching 7 bases. The junction had 4 bases not matched to a gene; V was cut back by 3 bases and J by 0 bases. Per germline, CDR1 MNHEY and CDR2 SMNVEV (reference sequence). The CDR3 has 15 residues. CDR3 sequence reads: CASSFSGGMNTEAFF. CDR3 coding DNA: TGTGCCAGCAGTTTTTCAGGGGGAATGAACACTGAAGCTTTCTTT.

The chain has TRBV10-2 and TRBJ1-5, with 8 bases fitting TRBD1. Germline trimming cut 4 bases from V and 3 bases from J; bases unmatched to any gene: 2. The germline V gene has CDR1 WSHSY and CDR2 SAAADI. The CDR3 has 14 residues. DNA for the CDR3: TGCGCCAGCAGTGGTCAGGGGGCCAATCAGCCCCAGCATTTT. It is translated as CASSGQGANQPQHF.

This clone has only one observation. This chain links TRBV7-3 with TRBJ2-3; the match to TRBD2 covers 7 bases. The CDR3 length is 14 residues. V dropped 5 bases and J dropped 4; count of bases not matched to a gene: 6. CDR1 is SGHTA, CDR2 FQGTGA, per germline. The CDR3 nucleotides are TGTGCCAGCAGCCGGGGCGGGGGTCCAGATACGCAGTATTTT. Protein sequence: CASSRGGGPDTQYF.

The chain is built from TRBV5-4 and TRBJ2-5; D might be TRBD1 (6 bases). Per germline, CDR1 SGHNT and CDR2 YYREEE (reference sequence). V shed 2 bases and J shed 5 bases, with 19 bases lying between them. The length of the CDR3 is 16 residues. CDR3 sequence reads: CASSFDGTGTPETQYF. The CDR3 DNA sequence: TGTGCCAGCAGCTTTGATGGGACCGGGACACCCGAGACCCAGTACTTC.

This sequence joins TRBV27 and TRBJ1-1, with a tentative D call TRBD1 (6 bases). Germline values: CDR1 MNHEY, CDR2 SMNVEV (reference sequence). The CDR3 consists of 11 residues. Between the trimmed V and J ends, which lost 4 bases and 10 bases, there was a span of 10 bases. CDR3 region: CASSSTGLAFF. CDR3 sequence (DNA): TGTGCCAGCAGTTCCACAGGGCTAGCTTTCTTT.

The chain uses TRBV5-6 and TRBJ2-1; TRBD2 matches 10 bases. The CDR3 totals 14 residues. The junction had 4 bases not matched to a gene; V was cut back by 3 bases and J by 7 bases. Germline values: CDR1 SGHDT, CDR2 YYEEEE. CDR3 DNA: TGTGCCAGCAGCTATGAACTAGCGGGGAATGAGCAGTTCTTC. Amino acids: CASSYELAGNEQFF.

This rearrangement joins TRBV7-6 to TRBJ1-2; a weak D match, TRBD1 (6 bases). This CDR3 is 13 amino acids long. Trimming pared 3 bases from V and 8 bases from J, leaving 13 bases between. Germline values: CDR1 SGHVS, CDR2 FNYEAQ. CDR3 nucleotides: TGTGCCAGCAGCTTGGGGGGGGCTGAGGGCTACACCTTC. Amino acids: CASSLGGAEGYTF.

This clone was detected only once. A read error may account for a junction end that differs from germline. The chain joins TRBV7-9 to TRBJ2-7, with 8 bases lining up with TRBD2. This CDR3 contains 16 residues. From germline, CDR1 is SEHNR and CDR2 FQNEAQ (reference sequence). DNA for the CDR3: TGTGCCAGCAGCTTACCTTGGGGAGCGGGGGAGTACGGGCAGTACTTC. This codes for CASSLPWGAGEYGQYF. The whole variable domain, remainder taken from reference TRBV7-9 and TRBJ2-7, is DTGVSQNPRHKITKRGQNVTFRCDPISEHNRLYWYRQTLGQGPEFLTYFQNEAQLEKSRLLSDRFSAERPKGSFSTLEIQRTEQGDSAMYLCASSLPWGAGEYGQYFGPGTRLTVT.

This chain joins TRBV7-3 and TRBJ2-3; 9 nucleotides line up with TRBD2. The germline V gene has CDR1 SGHTA and CDR2 FQGTGA. The CDR3 is made up of 15 amino acids. V lost 5 bases and J lost 2; bases outside the gene matches: 5. For the CDR3, the DNA is TGTGCCAGCAGCCATAGCGGGGGACTCACAGATACGCAGTATTTT. As protein: CASSHSGGLTDTQYF.

The chain is built from TRBV7-9 and TRBJ2-7; 7 bases fit TRBD2. CDR3 length: 15 residues. Germline V CDR1 and CDR2: SEHNR, FQNEAQ (reference sequence). V trimming: 1 base; J trimming: 2 bases; junction bases outside the gene matches: 5. CDR3 sequence reads: CASSLVSGPPYEQYF. As DNA, the CDR3 is TGTGCCAGCAGCTTAGTTAGCGGGCCCCCCTACGAGCAGTACTTC.

CDR3 bases: TGTGCCAGCAGTTACCGGGACACTCCGAACACCGGGGAGCTGTTTTTT. It codes for CASSYRDTPNTGELFF. This chain connects TRBV6-5 to TRBJ2-2, with D possibly TRBD1 on 6 matching bases. The CDR3 is 16 residues long. Germline V gives CDR1 MNHEY, CDR2 SVGAGI. Trimming took off 2 bases at V and 0 bases at J, with 10 bases between the two ends.

This clone has just one count. J is TRBJ1-1 and V is TRBV28, with a tentative D call TRBD1 (5 bases). The V end was cut by 6 bases, the J end by 1 base, with 12 bases between. Germline CDR1 MDHEN, CDR2 SYDVKM. The CDR3 extends over 14 amino acids. In DNA form, the CDR3 reads TGTGCCAGCAGACTCTGGACACCGAACACTGAAGCTTTCTTT. It translates to CASRLWTPNTEAFF.

The rearrangement links TRBV7-3 to TRBJ1-2, with D maybe TRBD1 (5 bases). The CDR3 contains 13 residues. V lost 5 bases, J lost 3 bases, and 10 bases lay in between. The germline gives CDR1 SGHTA, CDR2 FQGTGA. The CDR3 DNA reads TGTGCCAGCAGCCCCGGGGGGGACTATGGCTACACCTTC. Translating it yields CASSPGGDYGYTF.

The chain recombines TRBV5-1 with TRBJ2-7; 10 bases are a match to TRBD2. V was clipped by 3 bases and J by 6 bases; unmatched bases: 6. Germline V gene sequence: CDR1 SGHRS, CDR2 YFSETQ. The CDR3 sequence is 14 residues long. In nucleotides, the CDR3 is TGCGCCAGCAGCTCAGAGCGGGGGGGCCTCGAGCAGTACTTC. The encoded protein is CASSSERGGLEQYF.

The chain joins TRBV5-5 to TRBJ1-4; 10 bases are shared with TRBD1. The CDR3 extends over 15 amino acids. After removal of 3 bases from V and 7 bases from J, the junction contained 6 bases not matched to a gene. CDR1 is SGHKS, CDR2 YYEKEE, per germline (reference sequence). CDR3 coding DNA: TGTGCCAGCAGCTCGGGGACAGGGGCGTTTGAAAAACTGTTTTTT. The encoded protein is CASSSGTGAFEKLFF.